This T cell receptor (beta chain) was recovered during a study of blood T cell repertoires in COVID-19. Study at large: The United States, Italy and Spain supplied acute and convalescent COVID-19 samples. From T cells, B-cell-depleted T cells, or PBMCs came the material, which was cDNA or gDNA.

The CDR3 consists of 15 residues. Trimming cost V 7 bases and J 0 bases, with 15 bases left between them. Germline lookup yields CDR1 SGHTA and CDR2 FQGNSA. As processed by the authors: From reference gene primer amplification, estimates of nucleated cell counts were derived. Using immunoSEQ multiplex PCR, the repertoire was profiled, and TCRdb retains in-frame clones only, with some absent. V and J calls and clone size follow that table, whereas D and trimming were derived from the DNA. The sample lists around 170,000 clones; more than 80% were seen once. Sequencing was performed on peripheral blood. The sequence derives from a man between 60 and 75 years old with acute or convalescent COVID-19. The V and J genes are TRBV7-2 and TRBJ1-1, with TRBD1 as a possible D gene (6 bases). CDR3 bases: TGTGCCAGCACCCCATTAAGGGGGTTGAACACTGAAGCTTTCTTT. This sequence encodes CASTPLRGLNTEAFF.